The 16 T cell receptor beta chains below were found in one sample sequenced in a study of blood T cell repertoires in COVID-19. This table comes from immunoSEQ multiplex PCR, and its TCRdb copy is limited to in-frame clones, with some not included. This sample has over 110,000 clones, with roughly 85% found just once. Sequences were obtained from peripheral blood. Receptors originate from a man in his fifties or sixties with acute or convalescent COVID-19.

The chain joins TRBV7-2 to TRBJ2-1; 11 positions match TRBD2. The CDR3 spans 14 residues. With V trimmed by 4 bases and J by 10 bases, 6 bases remained unmatched. Germline CDR1 and CDR2: SGHTA and FQGNSA. For the CDR3, the DNA is TGTGCCAGCAGCTCGAGTAGCGGGAGGGTCGAGCAGTTCTTC. Its translation: CASSSSSGRVEQFF.

The chain carries TRBV18 and TRBJ1-2, with TRBD1 identical over 10 bases. CDR1 and CDR2 (germline): KGHSH, LQKENI. The V and J ends lost 4 bases and 4 bases, in that order; junction bases with no gene match: 6. This CDR3 comprises 15 residues. The CDR3 is CASSRLTGGLYGYTF. In DNA, the CDR3 is TGTGCCAGCTCACGACTGACAGGGGGCCTCTATGGCTACACCTTC.

The CDR3 loop is CATSGQLAGGSLRETQYF. The CDR3 nucleotides read TGTGCCACCAGTGGGCAACTAGCGGGAGGGAGTTTGAGAGAGACCCAGTACTTC. This chain joins TRBV24-1 and TRBJ2-5; 13 bases fit TRBD2. CDR1 and CDR2 (germline): KGHDR, SFDVKD. V lost 5 bases to trimming and J lost 4 bases; unmatched junction nucleotides: 12. The CDR3 loop spans 18 amino acids.

The chain couples TRBV18 to TRBJ2-1; 8 bases align to TRBD2. Trimming cost V 0 bases and J 1 base; bases outside gene matches: 5. The CDR3 sequence is 17 residues long. Germline values: CDR1 KGHSH, CDR2 LQKENI. CDR3 loop: CASSPPTGRGSYNEQFF. The CDR3 nucleotides are TGTGCCAGCTCACCACCGACCGGGAGGGGTTCCTACAATGAGCAGTTCTTC.

V gene TRBV29-1 combines with J gene TRBJ2-2; D is ambiguous. The CDR3 has 14 amino acids. V gave up 7 bases and J gave up 0 bases, with 12 bases separating them. CDR1 is SQVTM and CDR2 is ANQGSEA in the germline V gene. The CDR3, as DNA: TGCAGCGCCGTGAGTAACGCGAACACCGGGGAGCTGTTTTTT. Translating gives CSAVSNANTGELFF.

The chain joins TRBV6-2 or TRBV6-3 to TRBJ2-3; D uncertain. V was cut by 1 base and J by 2 bases, with 13 bases left in between. This CDR3 is 16 amino acids long. Looked up from germline, CDR1 is MNHEY and CDR2 is SVGEGT. The CDR3, as DNA: TGTGCCAGCAGTTACTGGCGGAACCTCCCCACAGATACGCAGTATTTT. This codes for CASSYWRNLPTDTQYF.

The chain carries TRBV4-1 and TRBJ2-4; 10 bases fit TRBD2. The CDR3 spans 16 residues. J lost 8 bases, V lost 3 bases, and 10 bases had no gene match. Germline loops: CDR1 MGHRA, CDR2 YSYEKL. The CDR3 here is CASSQPSSGRRDIQYF. In nucleotides, the CDR3 is TGCGCCAGCAGCCAGCCGTCTAGCGGGAGAAGAGACATTCAGTACTTC.

V usage is TRBV3-1 (or the pseudogene TRBV3-2) and J usage is TRBJ1-4, with TRBD1 as a possible D gene (6 bases). The CDR3 runs 14 residues. V was clipped by 4 bases and J by 8 bases, with 14 bases between them. CDR1 is LGHDT and CDR2 is YNNKEL in the germline V gene (reference sequence). Written as DNA, the CDR3 is TGTGCCAGCAGCCTTAGGGGGGGGAAGGAAAAACTGTTTTTT. It is translated as CASSLRGGKEKLFF.

The DNA for the CDR3 is TGTGCCAGCAGCCTGGGGGCGGGACAGGGTACCTATAGGCAGTACTTC. Its translation is CASSLGAGQGTYRQYF. The chain couples TRBV7-2 to TRBJ2-7; 9 bases fit TRBD1. The CDR3 has 16 amino acids. CDR1 is SGHTA, CDR2 FQGNSA, per germline. The V gene end was trimmed by 5 bases and the J gene end by 9 bases; junction bases not matched to a gene: 17.

The rearrangement links TRBV2 to TRBJ1-4; 8 bases are shared with TRBD1. After removal of 9 bases from V and 10 bases from J, the junction contained 19 bases not matched to a gene. The CDR3 is 16 amino acids. Germline V gene sequence: CDR1 SNHLY, CDR2 FYNNEI. The CDR3 sequence: CASAAGGSVGGGKLFF. As DNA, the CDR3 is TGTGCCAGTGCCGCAGGGGGCTCCGTAGGCGGAGGAAAACTGTTTTTT.

Notes on this clone: Other DNA sequences in the sample encode the same CDR3. This chain joins TRBV30 and TRBJ1-1; TRBD1 matches at 7 bases. V trimming: 5 bases; J trimming: 0 bases; junction bases outside the gene matches: 6. Germline V CDR1 and CDR2: GTSNPN, SVGIG (reference sequence). This CDR3 has 14 residues. The CDR3 here is CAWSAGQLNTEAFF. DNA of the CDR3: TGTGCCTGGTCCGCGGGACAGCTGAACACTGAAGCTTTCTTT.

This chain uses TRBV11-1 with TRBJ2-1; 9 bases match TRBD2. CDR3 length: 16 amino acids. Germline loops: CDR1 SGHAT, CDR2 FQDESV (reference sequence). Trimming cost V 5 bases and J 9 bases; bases outside gene matches: 14. The CDR3 sequence is CASSPLRAGGGGEQFF. The CDR3 DNA sequence: TGTGCCAGCAGCCCCCTCAGAGCGGGAGGAGGGGGTGAGCAGTTCTTC.

J is TRBJ2-3 and V is TRBV24-1; TRBD2 agrees at 12 bases. Germline V CDR1 and CDR2: KGHDR, SFDVKD. The CDR3 length is 17 residues. Trimming cost V 4 bases and J 0 bases; bases outside gene matches: 4. For the CDR3, the DNA is TGTGCCACCAGTGACAGGACTAGCGGGACTAGCACAGATACGCAGTATTTT. Amino acids: CATSDRTSGTSTDTQYF.

This clone has at least ten counts. The chain uses TRBV5-4 and TRBJ2-7; 10 nucleotides line up with TRBD2. The CDR3 length is 14 residues. Germline V gene lookup returns CDR1 SGHNT and CDR2 YYREEE (reference sequence). Trimming at V came to 4 bases and at J to 4 bases, leaving 5 bases not matched to a gene. The CDR3 loop is CASSPSLAGYEQYF. In DNA, the CDR3 is TGTGCCAGCAGCCCCTCACTAGCGGGGTACGAGCAGTACTTC.

This chain joins TRBV5-1 and TRBJ2-7, with 9 nucleotides matching TRBD1. With V trimmed by 2 bases and J by 3 bases, 3 bases remained unmatched. This CDR3 spans 14 amino acids. Germline CDR1 SGHRS, CDR2 YFSETQ. CDR3 in amino acids: CASSFATGGYEQYF. CDR3 bases: TGCGCCAGCAGCTTCGCGACAGGGGGCTACGAGCAGTACTTC.

This clone was counted a single time. The chain links TRBV13 to TRBJ2-3, with a tentative D call TRBD1 (6 bases). Trimming shortened V by 3 bases and J by 1 base, and 14 bases separated the two germline ends. Germline CDR1 PRHDT, CDR2 FYEKMQ (reference sequence). There are 16 residues in the CDR3. Here the CDR3 reads CASSFLTQGGTDTQYF. In DNA, the CDR3 is TGTGCCAGCAGCTTTCTCACACAGGGTGGCACAGATACGCAGTATTTT.